Below, one T cell receptor (beta chain) is given with its context. What it binds is unknown. This CDR3 comprises 13 residues. The V and J ends lost 7 bases and 3 bases respectively, with 12 bases between them. The germline CDR1 and CDR2 sequences are SGHNT and YYREEE (reference sequence). This table comes from immunoSEQ multiplex PCR, and its TCRdb copy is limited to in-frame clones, with some not included. The table records about 97,000 clones, approximately 90% of them present only once. The record originates from a study of T cell responses to AZD1222 COVID-19 vaccine. Study-level information: Some second doses came at about 4 weeks and others at about 12 weeks; these were pooled.

Study observations and caveats: Most donors were white British and more were female, and clonal diversity was possibly underestimated. Increased Spike-specific TCR breadth and depth were observed after two AZD1222 doses. Targeting of unmutated variant regions was reportedly seen in nearly half of spike-specific TCRs.

The chain combines TRBV5-4 with TRBJ2-3; D gene ambiguous. The TCR originated in an adult in good health. Source: peripheral blood, taken on day 0 of AZD1222 vaccination. This CDR3 is CASGGSPTDTQYF. The CDR3 DNA follows: TGTGCCAGCGGTGGCTCTCCAACAGATACGCAGTATTTT.